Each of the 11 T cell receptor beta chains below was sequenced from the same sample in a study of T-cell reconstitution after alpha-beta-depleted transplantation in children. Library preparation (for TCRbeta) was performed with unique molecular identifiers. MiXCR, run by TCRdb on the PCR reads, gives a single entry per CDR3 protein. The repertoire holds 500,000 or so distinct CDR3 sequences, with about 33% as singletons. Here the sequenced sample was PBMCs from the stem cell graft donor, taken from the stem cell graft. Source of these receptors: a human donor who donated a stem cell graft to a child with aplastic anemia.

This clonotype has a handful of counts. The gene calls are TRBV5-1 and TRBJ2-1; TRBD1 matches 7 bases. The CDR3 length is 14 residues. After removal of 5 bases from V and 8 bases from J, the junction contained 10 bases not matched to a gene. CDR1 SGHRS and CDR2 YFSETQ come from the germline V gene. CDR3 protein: CASSSIGTVHEQFF. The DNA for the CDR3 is TGCGCCAGCAGTTCAATTGGGACAGTCCATGAGCAGTTCTTC.

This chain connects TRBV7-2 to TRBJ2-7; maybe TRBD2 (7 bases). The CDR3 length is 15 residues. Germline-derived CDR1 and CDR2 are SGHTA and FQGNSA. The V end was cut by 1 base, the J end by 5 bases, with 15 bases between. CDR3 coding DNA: TGTGCCAGCAGCTTAGGCGGGGGCGCAGGGGACGAGCAGTACGTC. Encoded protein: CASSLGGGAGDEQYV.

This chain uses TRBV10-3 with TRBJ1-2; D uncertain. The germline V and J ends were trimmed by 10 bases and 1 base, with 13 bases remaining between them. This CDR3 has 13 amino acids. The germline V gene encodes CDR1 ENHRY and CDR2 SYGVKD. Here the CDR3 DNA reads TGTGCCACCGCTGGACCGAGTAACTATGGCTACACCTTC. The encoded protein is CATAGPSNYGYTF.

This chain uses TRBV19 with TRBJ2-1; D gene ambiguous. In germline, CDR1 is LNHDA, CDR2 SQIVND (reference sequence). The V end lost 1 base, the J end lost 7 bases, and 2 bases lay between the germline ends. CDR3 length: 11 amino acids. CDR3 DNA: TGTGCCAGTAGTATAGGTAATGAGCAGTTCTTC. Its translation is CASSIGNEQFF.

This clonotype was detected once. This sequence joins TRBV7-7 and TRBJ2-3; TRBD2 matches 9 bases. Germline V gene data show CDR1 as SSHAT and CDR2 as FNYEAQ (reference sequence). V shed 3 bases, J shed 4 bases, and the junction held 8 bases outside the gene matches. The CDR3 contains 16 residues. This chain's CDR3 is CASSLGPSGAPDTQYF. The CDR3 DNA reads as TGTGCCAGCAGCTTGGGTCCTAGCGGGGCCCCAGATACGCAGTATTTT.

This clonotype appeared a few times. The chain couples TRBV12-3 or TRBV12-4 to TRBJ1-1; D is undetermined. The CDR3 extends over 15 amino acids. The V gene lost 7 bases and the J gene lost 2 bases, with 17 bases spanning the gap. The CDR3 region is CASTNTDVLNTEAFF. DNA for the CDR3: TGTGCCAGCACCAATACGGACGTTCTAAACACTGAAGCTTTCTTT.

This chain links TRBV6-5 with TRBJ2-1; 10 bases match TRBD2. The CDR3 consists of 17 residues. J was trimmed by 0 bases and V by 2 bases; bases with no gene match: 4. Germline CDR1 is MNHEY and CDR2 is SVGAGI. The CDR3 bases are TGTGCCAGCAGTTACCTAGCGGGAGTTAACTCCTACAATGAGCAGTTCTTC. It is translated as CASSYLAGVNSYNEQFF.

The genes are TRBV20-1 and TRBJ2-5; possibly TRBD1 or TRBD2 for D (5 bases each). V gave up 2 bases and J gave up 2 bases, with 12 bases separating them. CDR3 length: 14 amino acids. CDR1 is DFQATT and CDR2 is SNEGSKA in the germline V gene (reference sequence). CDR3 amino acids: CSARPRGPQETQYF. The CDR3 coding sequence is TGCAGTGCTAGACCCCGGGGACCTCAAGAGACCCAGTACTTC.

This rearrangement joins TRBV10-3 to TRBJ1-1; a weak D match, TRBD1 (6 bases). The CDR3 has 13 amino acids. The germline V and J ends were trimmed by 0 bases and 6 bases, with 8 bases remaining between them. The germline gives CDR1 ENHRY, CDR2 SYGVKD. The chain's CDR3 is CAISESRGAEAFF. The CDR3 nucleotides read TGTGCCATCAGTGAGTCGAGGGGGGCTGAAGCTTTCTTT.

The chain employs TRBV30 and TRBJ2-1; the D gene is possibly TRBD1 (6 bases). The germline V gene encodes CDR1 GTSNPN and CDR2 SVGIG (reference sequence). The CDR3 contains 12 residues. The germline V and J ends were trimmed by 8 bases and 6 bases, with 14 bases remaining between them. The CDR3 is CAEETGTNEQFF. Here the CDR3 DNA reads TGTGCCGAGGAAACAGGGACCAATGAGCAGTTCTTC.

As DNA, the CDR3 is TGTGCCAGCACTCGGACTAGCGGGGGAAGTTCCGTTTGGCAGTTCTTC. Encoded protein: CASTRTSGGSSVWQFF. The chain uses TRBV2 and TRBJ2-1; 13 nucleotides match TRBD2. The CDR3 is 16 residues long. The J segment lost 12 bases and the V segment lost 7 bases, leaving 15 bases of the junction unmatched. Looked up from germline, CDR1 is SNHLY and CDR2 is FYNNEI.